This T cell receptor beta chain was retrieved from a study of blood T cells in healthy people across ages. General study findings and limits: Significant beta diversity loss was already apparent by age approximately 37, declining roughly linearly.

Remarks on this clonotype: Its antigen remains unknown.

The CDR3 runs to 13 residues. The germline CDR1 and CDR2 sequences are LGHDT and YNNKEL (reference sequence). The V segment lost 4 bases and the J segment 13 bases; nucleotides outside the gene matches: 3. Through a sample-barcoded 5' primer and a J-beta primer mix, a second PCR was run for roughly 6 to 11 cycles. Sequencing of every sample gave 3 million or more CDR3-containing paired-end reads. TCRdb reanalysed the 5' RACE reads using MiXCR and keeps one entry per CDR3 protein. Of 870,000 or so distinct CDR3 sequences listed, less than 35% are singletons. This chain connects TRBV3-1 to TRBJ2-4; 14 bases match TRBD2. This TCR derives from a woman of 80 years or more in good health. The sequenced material came from blood. CDR3 sequence reads: CASSPRLAGGQYF. DNA for the CDR3: TGTGCCAGCAGCCCAAGACTAGCGGGAGGGCAGTACTTC.